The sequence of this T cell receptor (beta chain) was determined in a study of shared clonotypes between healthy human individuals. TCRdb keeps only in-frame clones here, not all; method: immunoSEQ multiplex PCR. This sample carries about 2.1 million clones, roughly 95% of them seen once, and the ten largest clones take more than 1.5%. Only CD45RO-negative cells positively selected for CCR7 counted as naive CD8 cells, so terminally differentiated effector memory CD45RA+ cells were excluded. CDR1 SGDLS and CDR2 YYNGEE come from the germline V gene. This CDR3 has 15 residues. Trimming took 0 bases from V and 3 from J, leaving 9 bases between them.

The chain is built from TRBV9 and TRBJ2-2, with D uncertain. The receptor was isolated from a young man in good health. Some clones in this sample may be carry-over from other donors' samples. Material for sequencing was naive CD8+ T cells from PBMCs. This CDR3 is CASSVGIQYTGELFF. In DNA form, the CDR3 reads TGTGCCAGCAGCGTAGGGATTCAGTACACCGGGGAGCTGTTTTTT.